This T cell receptor (beta chain) is from a study of metastatic and nonmetastatic thyroid tumors. About the study: Blood and tumor or nodule tissue repertoires from malignant and benign thyroid patients were compared. The study's findings and limits: Versus benign nodules, malignant thyroid tumors reportedly had significantly higher TCR beta diversity, in blood and tumor.

This clone was seen just once. Its cognate antigen is unknown. The junction differs from germline at one of its ends, possibly a read error. No treatment had been given to any patient before thyroid surgery. From germline, CDR1 is LGHNA and CDR2 YSLEER. This CDR3 is built from 15 residues. TCRdb reanalyzed the PCR reads with MiXCR. The table shows 20,000 to 25,000 clones, with 20% to 25% occurring only once. Sequencing was carried out using adjacent normal tissue. The chain couples TRBV4-3 to TRBJ1-5; D unclear. This TCR was recovered from a female donor with papillary thyroid cancer or a benign thyroid nodule (not recorded which). Some clones in this sample may be carry-over from other donors' samples. The CDR3, as DNA: TGCTCCAGCAGCCAAGAATCCGCCGTGAATCAGCCCCAGCATTTT. As protein: CSSSQESAVNQPQHF.